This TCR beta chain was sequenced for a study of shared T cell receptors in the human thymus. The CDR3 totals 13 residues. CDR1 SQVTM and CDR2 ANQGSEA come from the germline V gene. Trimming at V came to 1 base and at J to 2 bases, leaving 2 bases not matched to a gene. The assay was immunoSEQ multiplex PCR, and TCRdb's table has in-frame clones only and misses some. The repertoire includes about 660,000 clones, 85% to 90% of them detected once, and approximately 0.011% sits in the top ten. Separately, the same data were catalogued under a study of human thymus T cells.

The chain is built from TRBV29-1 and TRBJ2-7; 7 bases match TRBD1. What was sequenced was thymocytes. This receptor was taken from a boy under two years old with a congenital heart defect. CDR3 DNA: TGCAGCGTTGAAGGACAGGGCCCCTACGAGCAGTACTTC. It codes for CSVEGQGPYEQYF.